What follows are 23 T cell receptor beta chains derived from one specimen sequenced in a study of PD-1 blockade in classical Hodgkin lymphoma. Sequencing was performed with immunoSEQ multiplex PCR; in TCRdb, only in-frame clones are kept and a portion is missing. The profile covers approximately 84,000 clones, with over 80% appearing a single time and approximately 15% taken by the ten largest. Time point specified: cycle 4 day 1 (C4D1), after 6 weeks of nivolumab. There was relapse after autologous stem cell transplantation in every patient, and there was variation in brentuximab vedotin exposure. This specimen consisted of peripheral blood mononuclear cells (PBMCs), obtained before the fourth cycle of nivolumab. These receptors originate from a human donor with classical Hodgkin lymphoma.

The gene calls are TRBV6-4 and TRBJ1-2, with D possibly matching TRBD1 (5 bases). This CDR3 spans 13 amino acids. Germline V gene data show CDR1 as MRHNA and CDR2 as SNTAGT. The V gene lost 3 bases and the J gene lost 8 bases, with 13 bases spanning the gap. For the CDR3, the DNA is TGTGCCAGCAGTGATGGGGGAGAGAGAGGCTACACCTTC. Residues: CASSDGGERGYTF.

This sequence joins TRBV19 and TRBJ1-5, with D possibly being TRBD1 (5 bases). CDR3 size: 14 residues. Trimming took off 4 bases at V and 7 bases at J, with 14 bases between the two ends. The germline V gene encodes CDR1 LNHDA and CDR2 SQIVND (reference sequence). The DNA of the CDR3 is TGTGCCAGTAGTAGCACGAGGGGTGGCCAGCCCCAGCATTTT. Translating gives CASSSTRGGQPQHF.

The CDR3 coding sequence is TGCAGCGTGACCGGGACTAGCGGGAGTTTGGATGAGCAGTTCTTC. It is translated as CSVTGTSGSLDEQFF. This rearrangement joins TRBV29-1 to TRBJ2-1; 14 nucleotides agree with TRBD2. The trim removed 6 bases at V and 8 bases at J, leaving 9 bases unmatched. In germline, CDR1 is SQVTM, CDR2 ANQGSEA. CDR3 size: 15 residues.

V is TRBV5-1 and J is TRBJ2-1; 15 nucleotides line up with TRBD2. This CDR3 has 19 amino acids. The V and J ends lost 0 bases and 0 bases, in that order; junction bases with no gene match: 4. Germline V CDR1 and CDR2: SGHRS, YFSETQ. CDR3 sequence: CASSLAGLAGGSSYNEQFF. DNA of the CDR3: TGCGCCAGCAGCTTGGCTGGACTAGCGGGAGGGAGCTCCTACAATGAGCAGTTCTTC.

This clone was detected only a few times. CDR3 nucleotide sequence: TGTGCCAGCAGTAGGGGGGCGGGCCTAATGAACACTGAAGCTTTCTTT. Translated: CASSRGAGLMNTEAFF. The chain carries TRBV28 and TRBJ1-1, with D possibly TRBD1 on 6 matching bases. V was shortened by 5 bases and J by 0 bases, with 16 bases between the two germline ends. This CDR3 has 16 amino acids. The V gene's germline CDR1 is MDHEN and CDR2 SYDVKM.

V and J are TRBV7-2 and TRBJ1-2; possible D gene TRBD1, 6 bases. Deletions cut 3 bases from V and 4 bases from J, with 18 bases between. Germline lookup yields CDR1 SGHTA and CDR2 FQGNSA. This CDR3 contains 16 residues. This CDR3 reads CASSFTEQQGLYGYTF. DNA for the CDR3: TGTGCCAGCAGCTTCACCGAACAACAGGGCCTCTATGGCTACACCTTC.

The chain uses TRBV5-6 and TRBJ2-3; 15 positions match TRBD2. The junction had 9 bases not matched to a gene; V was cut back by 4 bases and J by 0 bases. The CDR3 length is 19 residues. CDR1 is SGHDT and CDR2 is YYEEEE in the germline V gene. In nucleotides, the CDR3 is TGTGCCAGCAGCGGGGGACTAGCGGGAGGAATAACTAGCACAGATACGCAGTATTTT. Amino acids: CASSGGLAGGITSTDTQYF.

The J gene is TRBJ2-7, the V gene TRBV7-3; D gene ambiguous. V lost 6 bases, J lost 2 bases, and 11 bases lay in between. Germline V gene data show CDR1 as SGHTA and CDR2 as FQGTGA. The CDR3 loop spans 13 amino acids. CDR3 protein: CASSPQPAYEQYF. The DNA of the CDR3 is TGTGCCAGCAGTCCCCAGCCGGCCTACGAGCAGTACTTC. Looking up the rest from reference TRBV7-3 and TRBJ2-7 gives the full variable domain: GAGVSQTPSNKVTEKGKYVELRCDPISGHTALYWYRQSLGQGPEFLIYFQGTGAADDSGLPNDRFFAVRPEGSVSTLKIQRTERGDSAVYLCASSPQPAYEQYFGPGTRLTVT.

In DNA, the CDR3 is TGTGCCAGTAGTGTGGGACAGGGGAGTGTCACCGGGGAGCTGTTTTTT. Translating gives CASSVGQGSVTGELFF. V gene TRBV19 combines with J gene TRBJ2-2; TRBD1 agrees at 10 bases. J was trimmed by 4 bases and V by 5 bases; bases with no gene match: 7. The CDR3 loop spans 16 amino acids. CDR1 LNHDA and CDR2 SQIVND come from the germline V gene (reference sequence).

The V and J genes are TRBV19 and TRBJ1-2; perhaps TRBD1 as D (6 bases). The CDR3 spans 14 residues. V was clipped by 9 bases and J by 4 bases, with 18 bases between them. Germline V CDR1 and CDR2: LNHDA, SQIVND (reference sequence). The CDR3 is CASRQEPYPYGYTF. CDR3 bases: TGTGCCAGCCGACAGGAACCTTACCCCTATGGCTACACCTTC.

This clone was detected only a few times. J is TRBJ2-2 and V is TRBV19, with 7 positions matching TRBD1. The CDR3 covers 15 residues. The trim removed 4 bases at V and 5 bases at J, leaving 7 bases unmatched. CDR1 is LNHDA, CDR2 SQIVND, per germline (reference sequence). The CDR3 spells CASSRDSISTGELFF. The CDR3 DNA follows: TGTGCCAGTAGTAGGGACAGCATCTCAACCGGGGAGCTGTTTTTT.

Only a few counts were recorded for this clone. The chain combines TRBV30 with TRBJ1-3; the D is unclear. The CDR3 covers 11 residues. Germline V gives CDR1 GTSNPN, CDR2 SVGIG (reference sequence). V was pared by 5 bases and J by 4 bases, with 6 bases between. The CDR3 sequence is CAWDGGNTIYF. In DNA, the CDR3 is TGTGCCTGGGACGGGGGAAACACCATATATTTT.

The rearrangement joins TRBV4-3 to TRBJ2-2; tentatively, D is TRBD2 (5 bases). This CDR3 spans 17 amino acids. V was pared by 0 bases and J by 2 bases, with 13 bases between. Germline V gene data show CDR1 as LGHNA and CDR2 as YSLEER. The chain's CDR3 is CASSQDARVPNTGELFF. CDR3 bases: TGCGCCAGCAGCCAAGATGCGAGGGTTCCTAACACCGGGGAGCTGTTTTTT.

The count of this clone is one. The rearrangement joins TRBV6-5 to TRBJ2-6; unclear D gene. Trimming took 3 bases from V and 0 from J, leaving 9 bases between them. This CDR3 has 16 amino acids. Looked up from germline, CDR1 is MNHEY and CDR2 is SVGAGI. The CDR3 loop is CASSYGQASGANVLTF. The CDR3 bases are TGTGCCAGCAGTTATGGCCAGGCCTCTGGGGCCAACGTCCTGACTTTC.

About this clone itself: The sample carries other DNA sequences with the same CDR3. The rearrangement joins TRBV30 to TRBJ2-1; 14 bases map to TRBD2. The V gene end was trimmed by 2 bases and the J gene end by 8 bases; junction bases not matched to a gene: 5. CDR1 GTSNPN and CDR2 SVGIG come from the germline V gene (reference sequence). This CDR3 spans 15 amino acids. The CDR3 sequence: CAWSRGLAGADEQFF. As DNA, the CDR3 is TGTGCCTGGAGTAGGGGACTAGCGGGAGCCGATGAGCAGTTCTTC.

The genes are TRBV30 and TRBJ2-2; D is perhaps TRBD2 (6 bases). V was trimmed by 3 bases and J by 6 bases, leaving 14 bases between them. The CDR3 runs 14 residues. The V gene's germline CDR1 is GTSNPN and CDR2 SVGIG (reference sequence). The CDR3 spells CAWRGGIEAGELFF. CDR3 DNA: TGTGCCTGGAGGGGGGGTATAGAGGCCGGGGAGCTGTTTTTT.

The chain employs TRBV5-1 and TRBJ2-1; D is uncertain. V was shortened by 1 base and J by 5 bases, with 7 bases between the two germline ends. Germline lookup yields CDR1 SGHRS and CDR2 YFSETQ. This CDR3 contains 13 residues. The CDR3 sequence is CASSLSFHNEQFF. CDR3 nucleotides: TGCGCCAGCAGCTTGTCGTTTCACAATGAGCAGTTCTTC. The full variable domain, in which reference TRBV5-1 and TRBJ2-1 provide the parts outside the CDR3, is KAGVTQTPRYLIKTRGQQVTLSCSPISGHRSVSWYQQTPGQGLQFLFEYFSETQRNKGNFPGRFSGRQFSNSRSEMNVSTLELGDSALYLCASSLSFHNEQFFGPGTRLTVL.

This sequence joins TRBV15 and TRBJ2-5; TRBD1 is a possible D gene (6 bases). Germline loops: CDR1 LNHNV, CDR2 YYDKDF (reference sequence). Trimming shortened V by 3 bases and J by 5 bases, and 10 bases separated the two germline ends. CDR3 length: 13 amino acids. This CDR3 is CATSRQGRETQYF. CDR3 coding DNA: TGTGCCACCAGCAGGCAGGGGCGGGAGACCCAGTACTTC.

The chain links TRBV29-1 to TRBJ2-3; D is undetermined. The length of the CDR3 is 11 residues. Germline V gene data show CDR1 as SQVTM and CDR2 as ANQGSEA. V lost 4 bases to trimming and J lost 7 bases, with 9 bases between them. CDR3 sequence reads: CSVGDGNTQYF. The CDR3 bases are TGCAGCGTTGGAGACGGCAATACGCAGTATTTT.

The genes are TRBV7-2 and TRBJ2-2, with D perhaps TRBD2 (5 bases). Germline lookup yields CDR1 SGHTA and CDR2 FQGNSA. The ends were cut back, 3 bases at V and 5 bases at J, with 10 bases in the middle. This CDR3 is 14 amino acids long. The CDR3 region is CASSFTSSTGELFF. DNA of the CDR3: TGTGCCAGCAGCTTTACTAGTTCTACCGGGGAGCTGTTTTTT.

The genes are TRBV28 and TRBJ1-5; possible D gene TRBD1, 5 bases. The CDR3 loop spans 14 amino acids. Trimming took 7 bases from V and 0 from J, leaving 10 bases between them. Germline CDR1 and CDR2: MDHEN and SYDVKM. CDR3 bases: TGTGCCAGCAAGCAACAGGCTAGCAATCAGCCCCAGCATTTT. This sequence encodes CASKQQASNQPQHF.

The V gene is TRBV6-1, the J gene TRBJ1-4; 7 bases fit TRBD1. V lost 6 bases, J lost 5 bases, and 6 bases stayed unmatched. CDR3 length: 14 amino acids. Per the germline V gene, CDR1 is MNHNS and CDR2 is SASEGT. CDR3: CASREGAPNEKLFF. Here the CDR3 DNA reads TGTGCCAGCAGGGAGGGGGCACCCAATGAAAAACTGTTTTTT.

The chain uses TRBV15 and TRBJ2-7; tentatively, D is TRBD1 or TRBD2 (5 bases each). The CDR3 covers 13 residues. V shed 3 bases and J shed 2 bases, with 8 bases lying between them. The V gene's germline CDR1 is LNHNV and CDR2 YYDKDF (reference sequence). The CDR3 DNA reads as TGTGCCACCAGCAGGGGGGTTGCCTACGAGCAGTACTTC. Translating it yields CATSRGVAYEQYF.